This T cell receptor beta chain came from a study of blood T cells in healthy people across ages. Through a sample-barcoded 5' primer and a J-beta primer mix, a second PCR was run for roughly 6 to 12 cycles. TCRdb used MiXCR to reprocess the 5' RACE reads, holding one entry per CDR3 protein. The repertoire holds around 2 million distinct CDR3 sequences, with around 42% as singletons. A note on this clonotype: The antigen is not known.

Collection of ten milliliters of peripheral blood was performed for each donor. General study results and limits: Higher diversity and more naive CD4+ cells were features of long-lived donors, compared to aged donors. Significant beta diversity loss was already apparent by age about 39, declining roughly linearly.

CDR1 is SGHTA, CDR2 FQGNSA, per germline. J gave up 13 bases and V 5 bases, and 8 bases lay outside the gene matches. This CDR3 region has 13 residues. The TCR was taken from a human donor in good health. Material for sequencing was blood. The chain combines TRBV7-2 with TRBJ1-4; 9 bases align to TRBD1. Here the CDR3 reads CASSHPGTGLLFF. In nucleotides, the CDR3 is TGTGCCAGCAGCCACCCCGGGACAGGGTTACTGTTTTTT.